A few counts support the clone carrying this T cell receptor beta chain. Its target is unknown. Produced via immunoSEQ multiplex PCR; TCRdb's table is partial and in-frame only. The sample lists over 100,000 clones, around nine tenths occurring once. This entry is derived from a study of cytomegalovirus exposure and HLA in healthy donors. Study-wide results and caveats: The authors enumerated around 150 TCR beta chains as linked to cytomegalovirus. Rare sequences made up most TCRs, while some public TCRs were found in many donors.

CDR1 SGHTA and CDR2 FQGNSA come from the germline V gene. The CDR3 sequence is 15 residues long. With 2 bases clipped from V and 6 bases from J, the junction kept 7 bases outside the gene matches. The sequencing sample was made of PBMCs. This sequence originates from a young woman in good health and CMV-seronegative. The rearrangement uses TRBV7-2 and TRBJ2-3; 8 nucleotides line up with TRBD2. CDR3 amino acids: CASSLSLGGRDTQYF. The CDR3 DNA sequence: TGTGCCAGCAGCTTATCCCTCGGCGGGAGGGATACGCAGTATTTT.